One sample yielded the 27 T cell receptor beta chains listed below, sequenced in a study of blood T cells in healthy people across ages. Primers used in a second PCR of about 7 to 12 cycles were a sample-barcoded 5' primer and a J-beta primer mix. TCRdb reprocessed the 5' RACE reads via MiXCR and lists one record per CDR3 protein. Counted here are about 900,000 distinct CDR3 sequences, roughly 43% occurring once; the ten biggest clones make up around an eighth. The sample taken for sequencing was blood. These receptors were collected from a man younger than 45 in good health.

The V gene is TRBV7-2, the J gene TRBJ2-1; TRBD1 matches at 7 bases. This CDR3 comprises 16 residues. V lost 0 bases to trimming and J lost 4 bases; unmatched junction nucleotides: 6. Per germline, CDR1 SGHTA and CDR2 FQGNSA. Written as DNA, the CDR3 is TGTGCCAGCAGCTTAGCGACGACAGGGAGTTACAATGAGCAGTTCTTC. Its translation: CASSLATTGSYNEQFF.

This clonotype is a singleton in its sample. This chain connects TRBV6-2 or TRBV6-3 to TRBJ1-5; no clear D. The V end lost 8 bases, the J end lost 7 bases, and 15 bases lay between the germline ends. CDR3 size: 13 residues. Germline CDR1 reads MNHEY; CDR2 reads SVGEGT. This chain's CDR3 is CASCDASWQPQHF. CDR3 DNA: TGTGCCAGCTGCGACGCTTCCTGGCAGCCCCAGCATTTT.

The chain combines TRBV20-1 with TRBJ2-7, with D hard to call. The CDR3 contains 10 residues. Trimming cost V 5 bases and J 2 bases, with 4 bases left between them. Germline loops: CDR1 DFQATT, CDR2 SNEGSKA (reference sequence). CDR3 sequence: CSADPYEQYF. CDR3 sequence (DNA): TGCAGTGCTGACCCCTACGAGCAGTACTTC.

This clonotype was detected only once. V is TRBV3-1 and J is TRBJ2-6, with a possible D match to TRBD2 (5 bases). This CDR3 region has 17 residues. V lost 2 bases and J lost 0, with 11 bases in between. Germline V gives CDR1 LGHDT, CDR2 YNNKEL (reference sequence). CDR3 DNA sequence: TGTGCCAGCAGCCAAATCGGAGGAGCCTCTGGGGCCAACGTCCTGACTTTC. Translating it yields CASSQIGGASGANVLTF.

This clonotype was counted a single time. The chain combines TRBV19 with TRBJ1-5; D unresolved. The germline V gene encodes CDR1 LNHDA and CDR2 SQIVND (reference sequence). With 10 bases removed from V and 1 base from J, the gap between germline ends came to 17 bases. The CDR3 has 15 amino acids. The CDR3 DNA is TGTGCCACCTCAACGGCGGGAAGAAGCAATCAGCCCCAGCATTTT. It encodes CATSTAGRSNQPQHF.

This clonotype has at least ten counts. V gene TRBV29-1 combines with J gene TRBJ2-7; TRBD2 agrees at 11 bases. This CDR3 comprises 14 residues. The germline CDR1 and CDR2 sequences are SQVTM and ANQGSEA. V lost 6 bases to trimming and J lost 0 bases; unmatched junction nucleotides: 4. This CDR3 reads CSVNGLAGSYEQYF. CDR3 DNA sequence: TGCAGCGTCAATGGACTAGCGGGCTCCTACGAGCAGTACTTC.

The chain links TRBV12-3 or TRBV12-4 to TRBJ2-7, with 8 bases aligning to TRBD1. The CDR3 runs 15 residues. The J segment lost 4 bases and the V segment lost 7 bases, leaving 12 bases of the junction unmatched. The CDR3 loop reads CASTWGSGGFYEQYF. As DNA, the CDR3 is TGTGCCAGCACCTGGGGGTCAGGGGGCTTTTACGAGCAGTACTTC.

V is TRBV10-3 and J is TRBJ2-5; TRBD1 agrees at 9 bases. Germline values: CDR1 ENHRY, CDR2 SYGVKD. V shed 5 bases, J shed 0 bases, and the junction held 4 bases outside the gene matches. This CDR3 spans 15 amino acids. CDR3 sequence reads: CAISRDRAYQETQYF. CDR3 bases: TGTGCCATCAGTCGGGACAGGGCGTACCAAGAGACCCAGTACTTC.

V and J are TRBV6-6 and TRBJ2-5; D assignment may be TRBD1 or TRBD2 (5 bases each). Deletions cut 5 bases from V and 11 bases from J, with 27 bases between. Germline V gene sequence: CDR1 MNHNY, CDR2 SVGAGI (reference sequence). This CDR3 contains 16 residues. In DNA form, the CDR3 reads TGTGCCAGCAGTGACGACAGAGGGCGGCAAGGCTTGGGGCAGTACTTC. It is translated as CASSDDRGRQGLGQYF.

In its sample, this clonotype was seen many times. This CDR3 reads CASSQLQLGGELFF. The CDR3 DNA reads TGCGCCAGCAGCCAACTCCAGCTGGGCGGGGAGCTGTTTTTT. This chain joins TRBV4-1 and TRBJ2-2; D is ambiguous. The CDR3 has 14 residues. V was pared by 2 bases and J by 7 bases, with 11 bases between. CDR1 is MGHRA, CDR2 YSYEKL, per germline.

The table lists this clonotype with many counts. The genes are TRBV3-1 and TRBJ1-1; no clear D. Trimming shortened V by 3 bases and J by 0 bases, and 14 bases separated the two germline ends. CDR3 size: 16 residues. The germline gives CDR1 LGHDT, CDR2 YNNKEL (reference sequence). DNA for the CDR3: TGTGCCAGCAGCCAGGGTGCCGGGTCCTTGAACACTGAAGCTTTCTTT. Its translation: CASSQGAGSLNTEAFF.

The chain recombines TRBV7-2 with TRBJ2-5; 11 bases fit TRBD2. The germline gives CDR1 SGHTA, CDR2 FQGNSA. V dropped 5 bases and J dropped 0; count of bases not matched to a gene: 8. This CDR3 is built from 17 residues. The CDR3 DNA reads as TGTGCCAGCAGCCCAAGGACTAGCGGGCCACACCAAGAGACCCAGTACTTC. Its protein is CASSPRTSGPHQETQYF.

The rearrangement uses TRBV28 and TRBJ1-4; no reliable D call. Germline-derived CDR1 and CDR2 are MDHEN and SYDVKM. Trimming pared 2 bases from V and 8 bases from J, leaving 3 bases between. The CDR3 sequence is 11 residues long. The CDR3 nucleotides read TGTGCCAGCAGTTTACGCGAAAAACTGTTTTTT. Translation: CASSLREKLFF.

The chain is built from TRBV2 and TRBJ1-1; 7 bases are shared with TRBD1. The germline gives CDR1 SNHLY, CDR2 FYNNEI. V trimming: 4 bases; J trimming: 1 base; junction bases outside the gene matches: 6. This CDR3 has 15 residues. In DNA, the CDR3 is TGTGCCAGCAGTGGGAGGGACAGCTGGAACACTGAAGCTTTCTTT. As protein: CASSGRDSWNTEAFF.

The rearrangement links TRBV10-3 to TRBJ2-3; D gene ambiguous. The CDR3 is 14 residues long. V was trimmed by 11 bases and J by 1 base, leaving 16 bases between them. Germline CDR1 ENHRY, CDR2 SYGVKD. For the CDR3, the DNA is TGTGCCTCGACAACCGGCCTTGGCACAGATACGCAGTATTTT. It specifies CASTTGLGTDTQYF.

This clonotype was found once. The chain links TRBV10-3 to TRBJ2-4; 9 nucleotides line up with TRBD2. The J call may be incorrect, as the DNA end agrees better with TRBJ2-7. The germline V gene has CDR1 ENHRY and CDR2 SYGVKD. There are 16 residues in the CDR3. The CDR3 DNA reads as TGTGCCACCGGGGGCGAGGTGGGACTAGCATCCTACGAGCAGTACTTC. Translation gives CATGGEVGLASYEQYF.

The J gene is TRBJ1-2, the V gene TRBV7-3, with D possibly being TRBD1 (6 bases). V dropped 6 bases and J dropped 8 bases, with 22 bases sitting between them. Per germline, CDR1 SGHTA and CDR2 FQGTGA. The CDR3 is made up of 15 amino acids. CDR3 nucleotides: TGTGCCAGCAGGACATCGGACAGATCGGGGTCGGGCTACACCTTC. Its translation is CASRTSDRSGSGYTF.

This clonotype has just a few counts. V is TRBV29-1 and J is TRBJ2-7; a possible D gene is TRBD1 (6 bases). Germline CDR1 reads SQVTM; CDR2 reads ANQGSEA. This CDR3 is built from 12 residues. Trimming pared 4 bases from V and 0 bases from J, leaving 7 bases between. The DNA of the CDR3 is TGCAGCGTTGCAGGGGACTCCTACGAGCAGTACTTC. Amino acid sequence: CSVAGDSYEQYF.

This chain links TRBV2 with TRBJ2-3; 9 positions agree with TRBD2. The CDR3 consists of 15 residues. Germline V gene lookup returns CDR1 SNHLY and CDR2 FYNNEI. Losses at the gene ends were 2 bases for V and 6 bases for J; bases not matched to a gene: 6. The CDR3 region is CASSESWTSVDTQYF. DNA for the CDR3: TGTGCCAGCAGTGAATCCTGGACTAGCGTTGATACGCAGTATTTT.

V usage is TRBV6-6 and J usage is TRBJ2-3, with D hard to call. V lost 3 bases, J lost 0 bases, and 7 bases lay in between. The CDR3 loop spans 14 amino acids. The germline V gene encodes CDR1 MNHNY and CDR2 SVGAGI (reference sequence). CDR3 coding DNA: TGTGCCAGCAGTTATTTAGGGAGCACAGATACGCAGTATTTT. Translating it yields CASSYLGSTDTQYF.

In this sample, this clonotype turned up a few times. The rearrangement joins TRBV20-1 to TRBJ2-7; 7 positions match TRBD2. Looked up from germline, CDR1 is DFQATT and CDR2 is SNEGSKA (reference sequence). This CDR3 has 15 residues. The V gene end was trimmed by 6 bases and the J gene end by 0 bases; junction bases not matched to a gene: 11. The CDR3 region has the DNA TGCAGTGCACCGGGTGCTAGCGGATACTCCTACGAGCAGTACTTC. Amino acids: CSAPGASGYSYEQYF.

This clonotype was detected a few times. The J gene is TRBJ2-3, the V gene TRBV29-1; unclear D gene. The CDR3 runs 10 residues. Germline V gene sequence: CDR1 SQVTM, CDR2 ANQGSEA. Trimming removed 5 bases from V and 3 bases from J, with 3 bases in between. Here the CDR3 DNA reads TGCAGCGTTTGTACAGATACGCAGTATTTT. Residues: CSVCTDTQYF.

The CDR3 region is CASSYSMTRGANYGYTF. The CDR3 bases are TGTGCCAGCAGTTACTCCATGACCCGGGGAGCTAACTATGGCTACACCTTC. V is TRBV6-5 and J is TRBJ1-2; D ambiguous. With 0 bases removed from V and 0 bases from J, the gap between germline ends came to 14 bases. The CDR3 covers 17 residues. Germline V lookup: CDR1 MNHEY, CDR2 SVGAGI.

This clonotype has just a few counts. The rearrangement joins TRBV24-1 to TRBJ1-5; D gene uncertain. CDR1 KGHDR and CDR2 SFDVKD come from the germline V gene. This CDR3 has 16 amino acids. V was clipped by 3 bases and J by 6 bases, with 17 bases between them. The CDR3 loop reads CATSDRTSSGGQPQHF. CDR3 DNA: TGTGCCACCAGTGATCGGACTTCGAGCGGTGGTCAGCCCCAGCATTTT.

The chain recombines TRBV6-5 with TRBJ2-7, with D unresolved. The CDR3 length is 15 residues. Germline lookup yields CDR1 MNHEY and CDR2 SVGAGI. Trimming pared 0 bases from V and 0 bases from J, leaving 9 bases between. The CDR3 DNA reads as TGTGCCAGCAGTTACTCGAGTCAACTCTCCTACGAGCAGTACTTC. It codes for CASSYSSQLSYEQYF.

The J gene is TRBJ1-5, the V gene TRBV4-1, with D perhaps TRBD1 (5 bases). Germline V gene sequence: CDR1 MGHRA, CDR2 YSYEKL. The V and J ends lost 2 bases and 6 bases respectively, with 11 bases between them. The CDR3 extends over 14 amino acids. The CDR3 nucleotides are TGCGCCAGCAGCCAAACGAGGGACCCTCAGCCCCAGCATTTT. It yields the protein CASSQTRDPQPQHF.

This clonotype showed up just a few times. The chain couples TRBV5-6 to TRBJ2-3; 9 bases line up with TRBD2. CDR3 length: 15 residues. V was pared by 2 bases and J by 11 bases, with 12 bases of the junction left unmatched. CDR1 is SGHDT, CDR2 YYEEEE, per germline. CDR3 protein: CASSFGLALRLEQYF. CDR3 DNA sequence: TGTGCCAGCAGCTTCGGACTAGCGCTCCGATTGGAGCAGTATTTT.